This TCR beta chain comes out of a study of tumor-infiltrating lymphocytes in primary liver carcinoma (dated by TCRdb to 2017 to 2019). Context from the whole study: Roughly five patients with histopathologically diagnosed primary liver carcinoma underwent surgical resection in China between 2015 and early 2016. Of the five patients, three men and two women aged 30 to 69 years, four had hepatocellular carcinoma and one had combined HCC and intrahepatic cholangiocarcinoma. Tumors of the five patients were stage T1-T3 N0M0 with maximum diameters of roughly 4.2 to 10 cm. Samples yielded roughly 3.5 to 7.5 million productive TCRbeta reads; read depth did not differ significantly between tissue types. The study combined TCRbeta repertoire sequencing, expression microarrays and whole-exome sequencing across five regions of each liver tumor, with adjacent normal tissue and blood. A total of 35 specimens from 5 patients, comprising approximately 25 tumor regions, 5 adjacent noncancerous liver tissues and 5 peripheral blood samples, were covered by TCRbeta repertoire sequencing. Repertoires from technical replicates were highly reproducible, with mean shared-clone rates roughly 0.89 and correlation coefficients above 0.95.

Starting from approximately 0.5 ug total RNA, TCRbeta-specific cDNA was produced by reverse transcription with a constant-region primer and ProtoScript II reverse transcriptase. The TCRbeta libraries were prepared through three rounds of nested multiplex PCR following a slightly modified ARM-PCR procedure. Each of the first two PCR rounds ran for nine to eleven cycles and used multiplex TRBV1-TRBV30 forward primers together with a Cbeta reverse primer. Sample barcodes and Illumina adapters were added in a final 25-cycle PCR using Deep VentR polymerase. Before sequencing, amplicons of 200-500 bp were gel-purified using a QIAquick gel extraction kit. TCRbeta amplicons were sequenced on an Illumina HiSeq 2500 with 250-bp paired-end reads. Under the source paper's analysis protocol: Quality trimming of reads was performed with Trimmomatic v0.33, and paired reads were merged with FLASH v1.2.11 so that full CDR3 sequences could be recovered. MiGEC v1.2.1b assigned V, D and J germline segments to the rearranged TCRbeta sequences. Clonotype statistics and Shannon-Wiener diversity indices were calculated with VDJtools v1.0.0. Except for diversity analysis, only the 250 most abundant clonotypes of each sample were used in subsequent analyses to reduce sampling bias. The public reads were reprocessed in TCRdb via fastp at Q25 and MiXCR, keeping in-frame beta chains. Merged by CDR3 protein, the rows form single entries marked with the most common genes and DNA. TCRdb's processing, not the authors' own work, is the source of the V and J calls. The sample has 300,000 to 400,000 distinct CDR3 sequences on record, about two thirds of them singletons. Roughly 6% of the sample is in the top ten clones.

This clonotype showed up just a few times. This receptor's antigen is unknown. No per-base quality is available; no much larger clone lies one base away. Blood RNA was extracted from unsorted whole blood with TRIzol reagent; germline DNA came from the DNeasy Blood & Tissue kit. At the time of sampling, the patients had chronic HBV infection and had not received any treatment. Before surgery, roughly 4.2 milliliters of peripheral blood were drawn into K2EDTA tubes. CDR1 and CDR2 are read off the germline V gene as SNHLY and FYNNEI. Unmatched junction bases come to 15, with V trimmed by 6 bases and J by 1 base. From its cysteine to its phenylalanine, the CDR3 spans 17 amino acids. Of the read, only the CDR3 DNA is kept; its 51 bases are in frame from base 1. Results and caveats for the whole study, not just this receptor: Only the TCR beta chain was sequenced, so true repertoire diversity is likely underestimated because unpaired alpha chains were not captured. A significantly larger repertoire fraction was made up by the top 250 clones in tumors than in blood (p = 0.039). Pairs of tumor regions showed greater repertoire overlap (mean about 35%) than tumor-adjacent pairs (17%) or tumor-blood pairs (about 15%), which is consistent with antigen-driven expansion. Since the samples were bulk and unsorted, there was no way to compare CD4+ and CD8+ T cell repertoires. The study included only a few patients, and the authors note findings should be validated in a larger study.

The origin of this receptor is a man between 35 and 55 years old with primary liver carcinoma and hepatitis B virus infection. The sequence links TRBV2 to TRBJ2-7; 7 bases in the middle match TRBD1. Sequenced: peripheral blood. CDR3 sequence: CASSALPPGTVSYEQYF. The sequenced DNA: TGTGCCAGCAGCGCCCTCCCCCCTGGGACAGTGTCCTACGAGCAGTACTTC.